Given below is one TCR beta chain in context. Germline CDR1 reads LGHNA; CDR2 reads YNFKEQ. CDR3 size: 15 residues. The trim removed 0 bases at V and 2 bases at J, leaving 0 bases unmatched. The data originate from a study of blood T cell repertoires in COVID-19. Measured with immunoSEQ multiplex PCR; TCRdb has only the in-frame clones, and not every one. The sample records tens of thousands of clones, under 95% being singletons. This TCR came from a man in his 70s with active or convalescent COVID-19. This chain joins TRBV4-2 and TRBJ2-7; 11 bases match TRBD2. The source material was peripheral blood. The CDR3 nucleotides are TGTGCCAGCAGCCAAGAACTAGCGGGGGCCTACGAGCAGTACTTC. Amino acid sequence: CASSQELAGAYEQYF.